This T cell receptor (beta chain) emerged from a study of OX40 agonist ivuxolimab in advanced cancers. Study-level information: Antecedent anti-PD-1, anti-PD-L1 or anti-CTLA-4 therapy was permissible, with under 50% having received some. Notes on the study in general: In the expanded peripheral T cells, antigen specificity was never determined.

People who had autoimmune disease history or systemic immunosuppression were excluded. Blood got drawn at baseline, again on cycle 4 day 1, and then on cycle 7 day 1. The CDR3 extends over 16 amino acids. V was clipped by 0 bases and J by 7 bases, with 16 bases between them. Germline lookup yields CDR1 MNHEY and CDR2 SVGAGI. Measured with immunoSEQ multiplex PCR; TCRdb has only the in-frame clones, and not every one. The profile shows tens of thousands of clones, around 86% of them singletons. Details on this clone: No antigen is known for it.

The sample was CD4+ or CD8+ T cells sorted from blood, taken in a trial of the OX40 agonist ivuxolimab. The genes are TRBV6-5 and TRBJ2-1; TRBD2 is a possible D gene (6 bases). The TCR comes from an adult with an advanced solid tumor such as melanoma, head and neck, liver or kidney cancer. CDR3 region: CASSYSESLAGNEQFF. As DNA, the CDR3 is TGTGCCAGCAGTTACTCCGAATCCCTTGCGGGGAATGAGCAGTTCTTC.